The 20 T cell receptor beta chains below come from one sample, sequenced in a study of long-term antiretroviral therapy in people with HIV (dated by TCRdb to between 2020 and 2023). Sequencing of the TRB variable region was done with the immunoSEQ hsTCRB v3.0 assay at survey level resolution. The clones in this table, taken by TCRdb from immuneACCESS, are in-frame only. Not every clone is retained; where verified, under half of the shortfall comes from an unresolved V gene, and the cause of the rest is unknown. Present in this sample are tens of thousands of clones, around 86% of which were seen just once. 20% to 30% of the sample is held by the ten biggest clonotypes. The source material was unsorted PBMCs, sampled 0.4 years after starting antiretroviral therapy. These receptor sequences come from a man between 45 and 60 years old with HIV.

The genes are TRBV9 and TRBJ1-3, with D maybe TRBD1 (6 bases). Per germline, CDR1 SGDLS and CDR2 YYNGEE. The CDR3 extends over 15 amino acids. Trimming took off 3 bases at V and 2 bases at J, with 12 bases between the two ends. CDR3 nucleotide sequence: TGTGCCAGCAGCGGAACAGGGCCCGCTGGAAACACCATATATTTT. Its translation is CASSGTGPAGNTIYF. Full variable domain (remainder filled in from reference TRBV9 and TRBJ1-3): DSGVTQTPKHLITATGQRVTLRCSPRSGDLSVYWYQQSLDQGLQFLIQYYNGEERAKGNILERFSAQQFPDLHSELNLSSLELGDSALYFCASSGTGPAGNTIYFGEGSWLTVV.

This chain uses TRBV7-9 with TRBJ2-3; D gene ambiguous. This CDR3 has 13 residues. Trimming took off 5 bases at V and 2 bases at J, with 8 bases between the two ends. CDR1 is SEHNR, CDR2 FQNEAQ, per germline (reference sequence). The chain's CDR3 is CASSGDSTDTQYF. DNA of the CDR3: TGTGCCAGCAGCGGGGATTCCACAGATACGCAGTATTTT.

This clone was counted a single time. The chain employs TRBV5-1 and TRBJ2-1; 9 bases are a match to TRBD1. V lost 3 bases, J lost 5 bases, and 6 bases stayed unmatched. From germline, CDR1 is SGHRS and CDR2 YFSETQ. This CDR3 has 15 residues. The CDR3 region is CASSSGQGKNNEQFF. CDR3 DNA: TGCGCCAGCAGCTCTGGACAGGGGAAAAACAATGAGCAGTTCTTC.

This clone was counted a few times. The CDR3 region is CAWSVPETTTNYGYTF. CDR3 bases: TGTGCCTGGAGTGTGCCGGAAACCACTACTAACTATGGCTACACCTTC. The chain uses TRBV30 and TRBJ1-2; D is ambiguous. The CDR3 sequence is 16 residues long. V lost 0 bases and J 0 bases, leaving 14 bases between the germline ends. Looked up from germline, CDR1 is GTSNPN and CDR2 is SVGIG (reference sequence).

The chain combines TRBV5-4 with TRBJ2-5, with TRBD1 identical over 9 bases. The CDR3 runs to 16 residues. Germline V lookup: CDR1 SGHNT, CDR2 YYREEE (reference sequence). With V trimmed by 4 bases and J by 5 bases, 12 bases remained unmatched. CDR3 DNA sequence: TGTGCCAGCAGCGCCGGGACAGGGAGGGTATGGGAGACCCAGTACTTC. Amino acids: CASSAGTGRVWETQYF.

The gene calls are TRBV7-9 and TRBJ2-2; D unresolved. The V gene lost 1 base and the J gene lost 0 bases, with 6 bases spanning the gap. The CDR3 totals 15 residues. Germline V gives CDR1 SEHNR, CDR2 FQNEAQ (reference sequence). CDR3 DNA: TGTGCCAGCAGCTTAGGGGGTTCGAACACCGGGGAGCTGTTTTTT. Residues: CASSLGGSNTGELFF.

CDR3 nucleotide sequence: TGTGCCAGCAGTTTCCCGTTGGAAGCCTACGAGCAGTACTTC. Its translation: CASSFPLEAYEQYF. The rearrangement uses TRBV6-5 and TRBJ2-7; D unresolved. This CDR3 region has 14 residues. The germline gives CDR1 MNHEY, CDR2 SVGAGI. V was clipped by 4 bases and J by 2 bases, with 12 bases between them.

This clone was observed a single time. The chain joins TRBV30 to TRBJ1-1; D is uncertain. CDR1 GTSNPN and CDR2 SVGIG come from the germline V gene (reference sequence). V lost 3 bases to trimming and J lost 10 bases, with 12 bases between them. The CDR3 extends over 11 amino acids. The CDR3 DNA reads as TGTGCCTGGAGCACATCTAAGAGAGCTTTCTTT. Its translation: CAWSTSKRAFF.

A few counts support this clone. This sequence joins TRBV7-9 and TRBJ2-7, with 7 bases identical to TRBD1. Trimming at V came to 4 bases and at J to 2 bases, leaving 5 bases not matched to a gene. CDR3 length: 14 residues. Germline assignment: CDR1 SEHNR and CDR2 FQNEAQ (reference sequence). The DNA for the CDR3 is TGTGCCAGCAGCTCGACAGGGACCCCCTACGAGCAGTACTTC. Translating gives CASSSTGTPYEQYF.

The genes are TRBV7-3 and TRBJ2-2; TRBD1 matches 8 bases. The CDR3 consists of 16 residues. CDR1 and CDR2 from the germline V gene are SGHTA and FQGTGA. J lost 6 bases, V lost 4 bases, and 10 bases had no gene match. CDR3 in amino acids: CASSSQGQGAAGELFF. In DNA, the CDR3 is TGTGCCAGCAGCTCCCAAGGTCAGGGGGCCGCCGGGGAGCTGTTTTTT.

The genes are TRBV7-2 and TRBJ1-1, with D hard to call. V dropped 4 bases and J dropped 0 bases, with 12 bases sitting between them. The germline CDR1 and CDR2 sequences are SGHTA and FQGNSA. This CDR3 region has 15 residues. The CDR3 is CASSSAGGMNTEAFF. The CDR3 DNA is TGTGCCAGCAGCTCTGCAGGTGGGATGAACACTGAAGCTTTCTTT. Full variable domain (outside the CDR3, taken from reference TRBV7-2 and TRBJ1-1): GAGVSQSPSNKVTEKGKDVELRCDPISGHTALYWYRQSLGQGLEFLIYFQGNSAPDKSGLPSDRFSAERTGGSVSTLTIQRTQQEDSAVYLCASSSAGGMNTEAFFGQGTRLTVV.

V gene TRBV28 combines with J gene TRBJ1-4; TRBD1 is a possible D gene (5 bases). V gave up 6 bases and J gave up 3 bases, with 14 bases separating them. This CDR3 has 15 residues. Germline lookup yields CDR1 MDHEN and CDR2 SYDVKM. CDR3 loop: CASSGGGSANEKLFF. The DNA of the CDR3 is TGTGCCAGCAGCGGGGGGGGGTCAGCTAATGAAAAACTGTTTTTT.

This chain's CDR3 is CASSPDRDQETQYF. The CDR3 DNA sequence: TGTGCCAGTAGCCCAGACAGGGACCAAGAGACCCAGTACTTC. This chain joins TRBV19 and TRBJ2-5; 7 bases are shared with TRBD1. The CDR3 covers 14 residues. Germline V lookup: CDR1 LNHDA, CDR2 SQIVND (reference sequence). The V segment lost 6 bases and the J segment 0 bases; nucleotides outside the gene matches: 4.

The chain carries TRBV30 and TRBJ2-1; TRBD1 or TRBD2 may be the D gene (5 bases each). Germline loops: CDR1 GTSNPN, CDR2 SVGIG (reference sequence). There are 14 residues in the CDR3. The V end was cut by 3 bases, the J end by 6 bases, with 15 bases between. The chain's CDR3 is CAWRRPGGRNEQFF. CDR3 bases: TGTGCCTGGAGACGCCCTGGGGGTCGCAATGAGCAGTTCTTC.

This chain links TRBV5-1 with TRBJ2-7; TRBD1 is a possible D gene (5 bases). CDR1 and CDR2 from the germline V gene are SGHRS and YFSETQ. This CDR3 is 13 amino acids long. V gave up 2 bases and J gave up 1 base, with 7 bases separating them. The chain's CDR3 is CASSFYRSYEQYF. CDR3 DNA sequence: TGCGCCAGCAGCTTCTACAGGTCCTACGAGCAGTACTTC.

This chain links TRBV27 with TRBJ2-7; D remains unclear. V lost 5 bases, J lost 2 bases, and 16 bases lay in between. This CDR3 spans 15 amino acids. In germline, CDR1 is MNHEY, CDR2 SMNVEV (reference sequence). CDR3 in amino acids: CASSPTGSATYEQYF. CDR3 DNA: TGTGCCAGCAGTCCCACCGGATCGGCGACCTACGAGCAGTACTTC.

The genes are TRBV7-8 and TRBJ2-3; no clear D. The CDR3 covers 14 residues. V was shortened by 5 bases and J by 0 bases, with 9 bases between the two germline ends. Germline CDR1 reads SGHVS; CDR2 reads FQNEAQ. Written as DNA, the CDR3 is TGTGCCAGCAGCAAAGGGCTTAGCACAGATACGCAGTATTTT. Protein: CASSKGLSTDTQYF. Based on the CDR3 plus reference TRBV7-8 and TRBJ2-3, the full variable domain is GAGVSQSPRYKVAKRGQDVALRCDPISGHVSLFWYQQALGQGPEFLTYFQNEAQLDKSGLPSDRFFAERPEGSVSTLKIQRTQQEDSAVYLCASSKGLSTDTQYFGPGTRLTVL.

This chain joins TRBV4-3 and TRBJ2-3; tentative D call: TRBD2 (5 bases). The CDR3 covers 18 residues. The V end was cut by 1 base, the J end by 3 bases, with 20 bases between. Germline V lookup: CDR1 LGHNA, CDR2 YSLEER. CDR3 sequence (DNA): TGCGCCAGCAGCCAAGTTTTCGGAATAAGCCGGGATACAGATACGCAGTATTTT. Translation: CASSQVFGISRDTDTQYF.

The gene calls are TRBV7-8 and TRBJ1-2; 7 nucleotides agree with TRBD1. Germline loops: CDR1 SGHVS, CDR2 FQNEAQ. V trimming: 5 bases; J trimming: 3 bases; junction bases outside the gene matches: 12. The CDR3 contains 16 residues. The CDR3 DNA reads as TGTGCCAGCAGCGCAGGGGGGATTAAACTTGACTATGGCTACACCTTC. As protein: CASSAGGIKLDYGYTF.

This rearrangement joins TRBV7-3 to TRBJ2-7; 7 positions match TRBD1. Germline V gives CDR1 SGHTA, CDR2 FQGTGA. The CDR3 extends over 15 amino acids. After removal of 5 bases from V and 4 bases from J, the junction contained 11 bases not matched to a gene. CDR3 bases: TGTGCCAGCAGCCCGCCGACAGGGACCCCTTACGAGCAGTACTTC. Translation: CASSPPTGTPYEQYF. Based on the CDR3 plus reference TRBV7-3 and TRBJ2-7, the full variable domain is GAGVSQTPSNKVTEKGKYVELRCDPISGHTALYWYRQSLGQGPEFLIYFQGTGAADDSGLPNDRFFAVRPEGSVSTLKIQRTERGDSAVYLCASSPPTGTPYEQYFGPGTRLTVT.